These 24 T cell receptor beta chains were sequenced from one sample in a study of T cell repertoires in cytomegalovirus infection (dated 2019 in TCRdb). Their cognate antigens are unknown. The sample's treatment or condition label, in plain terms: in vitro stimulation with specific CMV peptide epitopes to enrich CMV-specific T cells. Sequencing instrument: Illumina HiSeq 1500. TCRdb reprocessed the public reads (quality trimming at Q25 with fastp, clone calling with MiXCR) and kept in-frame beta chains. Merged by CDR3 protein, the rows form single entries marked with the most common genes and DNA. In all, the sample holds 680,000 or so distinct CDR3 sequences, and 30% to 40% of those were seen once. The ten largest account for roughly 20% of the sample. Sequences were derived from cultured PBMCs, sampled from culture after CMV antigen stimulation. The receptors shown here come from a human donor in good health (CMV status not recorded). Some clones in this sample may be carry-over from other donors' samples.

CDR3 nucleotides: TGTGCCAGCAGCTTACGCCAGGAGGGCAACTATGGCTACACCTTC. Encoded protein: CASSLRQEGNYGYTF. This rearrangement joins TRBV7-9 to TRBJ1-2, with no clear D. Trimming cost V 2 bases and J 2 bases, with 12 bases left between them. CDR1 and CDR2 from the germline V gene are SEHNR and FQNEAQ (reference sequence). The CDR3 is 15 amino acids.

The chain links TRBV27 to TRBJ1-4, with D possibly TRBD1 on 6 matching bases. From germline, CDR1 is MNHEY and CDR2 SMNVEV (reference sequence). The CDR3 sequence is 16 residues long. The V and J ends lost 4 bases and 8 bases respectively, with 20 bases between them. The CDR3 protein is CASSSTGTVSAEKLFF. Written as DNA, the CDR3 is TGTGCCAGCAGTTCCACAGGGACCGTCTCCGCGGAAAAACTGTTTTTT.

The chain recombines TRBV20-1 with TRBJ1-5; D may be TRBD1 (5 bases). Trimming shortened V by 1 base and J by 4 bases, and 11 bases separated the two germline ends. This CDR3 contains 14 residues. The germline V gene encodes CDR1 DFQATT and CDR2 SNEGSKA (reference sequence). CDR3 sequence reads: CSARAGTLNQPQHF. The CDR3 nucleotides read TGCAGTGCTAGAGCTGGGACCCTGAATCAGCCCCAGCATTTT.

This clonotype showed up just a few times. V is TRBV4-1 and J is TRBJ2-1, with 12 bases that match TRBD2. Per germline, CDR1 MGHRA and CDR2 YSYEKL. The CDR3 contains 17 residues. J gave up 6 bases and V 3 bases, and 9 bases lay outside the gene matches. For the CDR3, the DNA is TGCGCCAGCAGCCATACCGGGACTAGCGGGCAGATCAATGAGCAGTTCTTC. Amino acids: CASSHTGTSGQINEQFF.

The table lists this clonotype with a few counts. V gene TRBV6-5 combines with J gene TRBJ1-2; 7 bases fit TRBD1. The CDR3 extends over 15 amino acids. J lost 4 bases, V lost 0 bases, and 5 bases had no gene match. Germline V gene lookup returns CDR1 MNHEY and CDR2 SVGAGI. The CDR3 nucleotides are TGTGCCAGCAGTTACTCATCAGGGGGTGGCTATGGCTACACCTTC. This sequence encodes CASSYSSGGGYGYTF.

The J gene is TRBJ2-7, the V gene TRBV7-9, with D perhaps assigned TRBD1 or TRBD2 (5 bases each). V lost 4 bases, J lost 5 bases, and 18 bases lay in between. From germline, CDR1 is SEHNR and CDR2 FQNEAQ (reference sequence). The CDR3 runs to 15 residues. CDR3 residues: CASSSPGRGPHEQYF. The CDR3 nucleotides read TGTGCCAGCAGCTCCCCGGGGCGAGGGCCCCACGAGCAGTACTTC.

V usage is TRBV11-2 and J usage is TRBJ1-6; tentative D call: TRBD1 (5 bases). Germline CDR1 reads SGHAT; CDR2 reads FQNNGV. This CDR3 comprises 14 residues. V lost 5 bases and J lost 10, with 15 bases in between. The chain's CDR3 is CASSKQGARSPLHF. CDR3 sequence (DNA): TGTGCCAGCAGCAAACAAGGGGCTCGGTCACCCCTCCACTTT.

The genes are TRBV19 and TRBJ2-5; 7 nucleotides agree with TRBD1. Germline trimming cut 4 bases from V and 3 bases from J; bases unmatched to any gene: 5. Germline CDR1 LNHDA, CDR2 SQIVND (reference sequence). The CDR3 consists of 14 residues. The CDR3 DNA sequence: TGTGCCAGTAGTAACCGGGACAGAGAAGAGACCCAGTACTTC. Residues: CASSNRDREETQYF.

In nucleotides, the CDR3 is TGTGCCAGCAGCGAACGCCGGGACAGCTACAATGAGCAGTTCTTC. This sequence encodes CASSERRDSYNEQFF. The chain joins TRBV7-2 to TRBJ2-1; 7 positions agree with TRBD1. The CDR3 has 15 residues. Germline values: CDR1 SGHTA, CDR2 FQGNSA. V was clipped by 5 bases and J by 3 bases; unmatched bases: 7.

Concerning this clonotype itself: A much larger clonotype is one base distant, so this may be a read error. The V gene is TRBV7-8, the J gene TRBJ1-5; D perhaps matches TRBD1 (6 bases). Germline loops: CDR1 SGHVS, CDR2 FQNEAQ. Trimming pared 2 bases from V and 3 bases from J, leaving 11 bases between. The CDR3 is made up of 15 amino acids. The CDR3 loop is CASSLTRTDNQPQHF. The CDR3 nucleotides are TGTGCCAGCAGCTTAACTCGGACAGACAATCAGCCCCAGCATTTT.

This clonotype appeared a few times. This chain connects TRBV6-2 or TRBV6-3 to TRBJ1-2, with 8 bases lining up with TRBD1. V lost 6 bases and J lost 0; bases outside the gene matches: 3. This CDR3 spans 14 amino acids. CDR1 is MNHEY, CDR2 SVGEGT, per germline. CDR3 sequence (DNA): TGTGCCAGCAGATCGACAGGGGCTAACTATGGCTACACCTTC. As protein: CASRSTGANYGYTF.

This clonotype was counted a few times. The chain employs TRBV7-6 and TRBJ2-7; no reliable D call. This CDR3 comprises 14 residues. With 0 bases removed from V and 4 bases from J, the gap between germline ends came to 10 bases. Germline assignment: CDR1 SGHVS and CDR2 FNYEAQ. CDR3: CASSLASQGYEQYF. CDR3 coding DNA: TGTGCCAGCAGCTTAGCATCCCAAGGATACGAGCAGTACTTC.

This clonotype was counted between two and nine times. V gene TRBV4-1 combines with J gene TRBJ1-2; tentatively, D is TRBD1 (5 bases). Trimming stripped 4 bases from V and 6 bases from J, with 21 bases between. This CDR3 region has 16 residues. Germline values: CDR1 MGHRA, CDR2 YSYEKL. The DNA of the CDR3 is TGCGCCAGCAGCCTCCTATCCCCCCCAGGGATGGATGGCTACACCTTC. Protein: CASSLLSPPGMDGYTF.

This clonotype has more than one count but fewer than ten. This chain connects TRBV28 to TRBJ2-5; D is perhaps TRBD1 (6 bases). CDR1 is MDHEN and CDR2 is SYDVKM in the germline V gene. Trimming took 9 bases from V and 2 from J, leaving 10 bases between them. CDR3 length: 12 amino acids. DNA for the CDR3: TGTGCCAGTATGGACAGTCAAGAGACCCAGTACTTC. This encodes CASMDSQETQYF.

A few counts support this clonotype. V and J are TRBV6-5 and TRBJ1-1, with no clear D. CDR3 size: 12 residues. Deletions cut 6 bases from V and 4 bases from J, with 9 bases between. Germline values: CDR1 MNHEY, CDR2 SVGAGI. CDR3 in DNA: TGTGCCAGCAGCATAAGCGGCACTGAAGCTTTCTTT. Translating gives CASSISGTEAFF.

The CDR3 spells CAIAQALYEQYF. The CDR3 nucleotides are TGTGCCATCGCGCAGGCCCTCTACGAGCAGTACTTC. The chain recombines TRBV10-3 with TRBJ2-7; D ambiguous. This CDR3 has 12 amino acids. Germline values: CDR1 ENHRY, CDR2 SYGVKD. The germline V and J ends were trimmed by 8 bases and 3 bases, with 11 bases remaining between them.

With regard to this clonotype: The junction departs from the called germline gene at one end, perhaps through a read error. The V call is TRBV19, the J call TRBJ1-6; D call uncertain. This CDR3 comprises 12 residues. Germline CDR1 and CDR2: LNHDA and SQIVND (reference sequence). DNA of the CDR3: TGTGCCTGTAGTATTCGGGATTCACCCCTCCACTTT. It codes for CACSIRDSPLHF.

This clonotype was observed at least ten times. The CDR3 here is CASSSYSSRGPHNYGYTF. Written as DNA, the CDR3 is TGTGCCAGCAGCAGTTATTCTTCCAGGGGGCCGCACAACTATGGCTACACCTTC. The J gene is TRBJ1-2, the V gene TRBV7-9; 8 nucleotides line up with TRBD1. This CDR3 spans 18 amino acids. The germline V gene has CDR1 SEHNR and CDR2 FQNEAQ (reference sequence). Trimming removed 5 bases from V and 2 bases from J; junction bases left unmatched: 16.

J is TRBJ2-3 and V is TRBV20-1; TRBD2 aligns across 8 bases. CDR1 and CDR2 from the germline V gene are DFQATT and SNEGSKA (reference sequence). J gave up 1 base and V 3 bases, and 9 bases lay outside the gene matches. This CDR3 comprises 16 residues. In nucleotides, the CDR3 is TGCAGTGCTAGTAGCGGGACCCTAGGGGGCACAGATACGCAGTATTTT. Its protein product is CSASSGTLGGTDTQYF.

Turning to this clonotype: It may be a read error: a sequence one base away is much more abundant. The chain couples TRBV7-8 to TRBJ2-3; possibly TRBD2 for D (7 bases). CDR1 and CDR2 from the germline V gene are SGHVS and FQNEAQ. Trimming cost V 8 bases and J 5 bases, with 17 bases left between them. The CDR3 contains 14 residues. This CDR3 is CASGFRGGGDTQYF. The CDR3 bases are TGTGCCAGCGGTTTTCGAGGGGGGGGAGATACGCAGTATTTT. Supplemented by reference TRBV7-8 and TRBJ2-3, the full variable domain reads GAGVSQSPRYKVAKRGQDVALRCDPISGHVSLFWYQQALGQGPEFLTYFQNEAQLDKSGLPSDRFFAERPEGSVSTLKIQRTQQEDSAVYLCASGFRGGGDTQYFGPGTRLTVL.

This clonotype was counted a few times. The rearrangement uses TRBV20-1 and TRBJ2-2, with 11 bases matching TRBD2. This CDR3 has 15 residues. The junction had 4 bases not matched to a gene; V was cut back by 7 bases and J by 0 bases. Germline CDR1 is DFQATT and CDR2 is SNEGSKA (reference sequence). The CDR3 DNA sequence: TGCAGTGTTTCGACTAGCGGGGCGAACACCGGGGAGCTGTTTTTT. This sequence encodes CSVSTSGANTGELFF.

This clonotype was seen a few times. V usage is TRBV12-3 or TRBV12-4 and J usage is TRBJ2-3; D remains ambiguous. The CDR3 loop spans 15 amino acids. Between the trimmed V and J ends, which lost 6 bases and 1 base, there was a span of 14 bases. CDR3 protein: CASSRSLGGTDTQYF. The CDR3 DNA follows: TGTGCCAGCAGCCGGAGCCTTGGTGGCACAGATACGCAGTATTTT.

This chain connects TRBV20-1 to TRBJ1-5, with a weak D call TRBD1 (5 bases). The CDR3 sequence is 14 residues long. Germline values: CDR1 DFQATT, CDR2 SNEGSKA (reference sequence). V was trimmed by 2 bases and J by 6 bases, leaving 14 bases between them. The CDR3, as DNA: TGCAGTGCTAGACGCCCGGGGGTAGCTCAGCCCCAGCATTTT. Encoded protein: CSARRPGVAQPQHF.

This clonotype was seen more than once but under ten times. The V call is TRBV7-9, the J call TRBJ1-1; D ambiguous. Trimming pared 5 bases from V and 3 bases from J, leaving 16 bases between. CDR1 and CDR2 (germline): SEHNR, FQNEAQ (reference sequence). The CDR3 totals 15 residues. Written as DNA, the CDR3 is TGTGCCAGCAGCCAGGCCGACACGGTTTACACTGAAGCTTTCTTT. This gives the protein CASSQADTVYTEAFF.